The text below deals with one T cell receptor (beta chain). Authors' data handling: Nucleated cell number was recorded as an estimate derived from reference gene primer amplification. Clones were sequenced by immunoSEQ multiplex PCR, and TCRdb holds only the in-frame ones, with some missing. D and trimming come from the DNA, and the V and J calls and clone size come from that table. The data contain under 250,000 clones, roughly 80% of them seen just once; the ten biggest clones take up 2.3%. This sample was taken from a study of blood T cell repertoires in COVID-19. About the study: Specimens from acute and convalescent COVID-19 originated in the United States, Italy and Spain.

This CDR3 contains 13 residues. Trimming took 6 bases from V and 6 from J; bases not matched to a gene: 6. Germline assignment: CDR1 MNHEY and CDR2 SVGAGI. The sequence derives from a woman aged 60-75 years with acute or convalescent COVID-19. The chain combines TRBV6-5 with TRBJ1-1, with 8 positions matching TRBD1. Sequenced sample: peripheral blood. DNA for the CDR3: TGTGCCAGCAGGGGGACAGGAATATCTGAAGCTTTCTTT. The encoded protein is CASRGTGISEAFF.